Listed below are T cell receptor beta chains from one sample, sequenced in a study of blood T cell repertoires in COVID-19. Sequencing used immunoSEQ multiplex PCR; TCRdb keeps in-frame clones, though not all of them. The table has about 130,000 clones, over 70% seen once. Sequencing was carried out using peripheral blood. The receptors come from an elderly man with acute or convalescent COVID-19. The CDR3 runs from the conserved cysteine through the conserved F or W. The D gene is left open where the match is weak. Expanded clones are given a class, and other clones once, few, many or no size at all.

j_gene,v_gene,d_gene,abundance,CDR3aa,CDR3nt
TRBJ2-3,TRBV5-1,.,.,CASSLAVSSDTQYF,TGCGCCAGCAGCTTGGCAGTTTCTTCCGATACGCAGTATTTT
TRBJ1-5,TRBV11-2,TRBD1,.,CASSLAGTGVQPQHF,TGTGCCAGCAGCTTAGCTGGGACAGGGGTTCAGCCCCAGCATTTT
TRBJ2-4,TRBV7-2,.,.,CASSLEGGVTKNIQYF,TGTGCCAGCAGCTTAGAGGGGGGGGTGACCAAAAACATTCAGTACTTC
TRBJ2-5,TRBV9,TRBD2,few,CASSPRTSGGVVETQYF,TGTGCCAGCAGCCCCCGAACTAGCGGGGGTGTTGTGGAGACCCAGTACTTC
TRBJ2-3,TRBV6-6,TRBD2,.,CASNHHSGISTDTQYF,TGTGCCAGCAACCACCATAGCGGGATTAGCACAGATACGCAGTATTTT
TRBJ2-5,TRBV20-1,.,.,CSASGPTQYF,TGCAGTGCTAGTGGGCCGACCCAGTACTTC
TRBJ1-2,TRBV6-5,.,.,CASSAPPDYGYTF,TGTGCCAGCAGCGCGCCCCCGGACTATGGCTACACCTTC
TRBJ1-2,TRBV4-1,.,.,CASSLTDTNYGYTF,TGCGCCAGCAGCCTGACAGATACTAACTATGGCTACACCTTC
TRBJ1-2,TRBV28,.,.,CASSLYGAHYGYTF,TGTGCCAGCAGTTTGTATGGGGCCCACTATGGCTACACCTTC
TRBJ2-7,TRBV13,TRBD1,.,CASSRQGSHEQYF,TGTGCCAGCAGCCGACAGGGGTCCCACGAGCAGTACTTC
TRBJ1-6,TRBV25-1,.,.,CASSVGGYSPLHF,TGTGCCAGCAGTGTTGGCGGTTATTCACCCCTCCACTTT
TRBJ1-3,TRBV5-4,.,.,CASSLAGGGSGNTIYF,TGTGCCAGCAGCTTGGCGGGAGGGGGCTCTGGAAACACCATATATTTT
TRBJ1-5,TRBV16,.,.,CASSQSTGVNQPQHF,TGTGCCAGCAGCCAATCAACAGGCGTCAATCAGCCCCAGCATTTT